These 22 T cell receptor beta chains originate from one sample sequenced in a study of response to subunit inactivated influenza vaccine. TCRdb re-analysed the RT-PCR reads in MiXCR, keeping a single row per CDR3 protein. The sample includes fewer than 800,000 distinct CDR3 sequences, approximately 14% of them seen just once. The sequencing here drew on PBMCs from blood, taken about 11 days after vaccination. The receptors shown here come from a man aged 50 to 60 who received an inactivated influenza vaccine.

The chain carries TRBV4-2 and TRBJ2-3; 10 nucleotides align to TRBD2. Per the germline V gene, CDR1 is LGHNA and CDR2 is YNFKEQ. The CDR3 runs 16 residues. Trimming cost V 4 bases and J 5 bases; bases outside gene matches: 9. The DNA for the CDR3 is TGTGCCAGCAGCCCGAGGACTCAGCGGGAGGGAGATACGCAGTATTTT. This gives the protein CASSPRTQREGDTQYF.

V and J are TRBV7-9 and TRBJ2-1; no reliable D call. V was clipped by 3 bases and J by 8 bases, with 8 bases between them. Germline values: CDR1 SEHNR, CDR2 FQNEAQ (reference sequence). The CDR3 covers 12 residues. DNA of the CDR3: TGTGCCAGCAGCTTCACGGAAGATGAGCAGTTCTTC. Translating gives CASSFTEDEQFF.

The chain has TRBV4-2 and TRBJ2-2; 10 bases align to TRBD2. V lost 2 bases, J lost 5 bases, and 17 bases stayed unmatched. The CDR3 covers 20 residues. From germline, CDR1 is LGHNA and CDR2 YNFKEQ. CDR3 DNA: TGTGCCAGCAGCCAACCCCCGTGGCAGCGGGGGGGCGTCATTACCGGGGAGCTGTTTTTT. Translation: CASSQPPWQRGGVITGELFF.

This clonotype has a handful of counts. V usage is TRBV20-1 and J usage is TRBJ2-3, with TRBD2 matching over 7 bases. The junction had 9 bases not matched to a gene; V was cut back by 4 bases and J by 5 bases. CDR1 and CDR2 (germline): DFQATT, SNEGSKA (reference sequence). The CDR3 extends over 14 amino acids. CDR3 DNA sequence: TGCAGTGCTAACAAAGCGGGGCCCAAAGATACGCAGTATTTT. Amino acids: CSANKAGPKDTQYF.

The CDR3 nucleotides read TGTGCCAGCAGCCGCAGACTAGCGGGAGGGCCGGTGGAGCAGTACTTC. It codes for CASSRRLAGGPVEQYF. This rearrangement joins TRBV13 to TRBJ2-7; 14 nucleotides match TRBD2. CDR3 length: 16 amino acids. V trimming: 5 bases; J trimming: 7 bases; junction bases outside the gene matches: 10. Per germline, CDR1 PRHDT and CDR2 FYEKMQ (reference sequence).

This clonotype has only a few counts. The gene calls are TRBV7-2 and TRBJ2-3, with D tentatively TRBD1 or TRBD2 (5 bases each). The V end was cut by 2 bases, the J end by 4 bases, with 10 bases between. CDR1 SGHTA and CDR2 FQGNSA come from the germline V gene. The CDR3 totals 14 residues. CDR3 sequence (DNA): TGTGCCAGCAGCTTATACGGGGCGGCAGATACGCAGTATTTT. The encoded protein is CASSLYGAADTQYF.

The V and J genes are TRBV29-1 and TRBJ1-5; maybe TRBD1 (5 bases). From germline, CDR1 is SQVTM and CDR2 ANQGSEA. CDR3 length: 13 amino acids. Trimming pared 7 bases from V and 2 bases from J, leaving 12 bases between. The CDR3: CSATLRGNQPQHF. The DNA of the CDR3 is TGCAGCGCGACTCTCAGGGGCAATCAGCCCCAGCATTTT.

The chain recombines TRBV5-6 with TRBJ1-1; D is possibly TRBD1 (6 bases). Trimming took 4 bases from V and 9 from J, leaving 13 bases between them. The CDR3 extends over 12 amino acids. Germline V gene data show CDR1 as SGHDT and CDR2 as YYEEEE. The CDR3 sequence is CASSARQAKAFF. The CDR3 DNA follows: TGTGCCAGCAGCGCCCGACAGGCTAAAGCTTTCTTT.

This clonotype has just a few counts. The rearrangement joins TRBV13 to TRBJ2-2; perhaps TRBD1 as D (6 bases). Germline values: CDR1 PRHDT, CDR2 FYEKMQ (reference sequence). Trimming removed 5 bases at V and 5 bases at J, with 21 bases between. The CDR3 sequence is 17 residues long. The CDR3 reads CASSPYGQTSGTGELFF. CDR3 nucleotide sequence: TGTGCCAGCAGCCCCTACGGACAGACCTCCGGAACCGGGGAGCTGTTTTTT.

The chain is built from TRBV7-3 and TRBJ2-2; D ambiguous. This CDR3 is built from 15 residues. Germline-derived CDR1 and CDR2 are SGHTA and FQGTGA. V lost 2 bases and J lost 4, with 11 bases in between. CDR3 sequence: CASSLGPPGTGELFF. DNA for the CDR3: TGTGCCAGCAGCTTAGGCCCCCCAGGCACCGGGGAGCTGTTTTTT.

This clonotype has more than one count but fewer than ten. The chain employs TRBV6-5 and TRBJ2-1; TRBD2 agrees at 11 bases. V gave up 5 bases and J gave up 8 bases; unmatched junction bases: 5. The germline CDR1 and CDR2 sequences are MNHEY and SVGAGI. CDR3 size: 14 residues. The CDR3: CASSTSGSRDEQFF. The CDR3 DNA follows: TGTGCCAGCAGTACTAGCGGGAGTAGGGATGAGCAGTTCTTC.

This clonotype occurred a few times. The chain employs TRBV20-1 and TRBJ2-7; a weak D match, TRBD2 (6 bases). CDR3 size: 16 residues. CDR1 and CDR2 (germline): DFQATT, SNEGSKA (reference sequence). Trimming stripped 0 bases from V and 0 bases from J, with 15 bases between. As DNA, the CDR3 is TGCAGTGCTAGAGATTCCCGAGCCGGGGGCTCCTACGAGCAGTACTTC. Translating gives CSARDSRAGGSYEQYF.

This clonotype has just a few counts. The CDR3 loop is CASSGDRGSSTDTQYF. CDR3 nucleotide sequence: TGTGCCAGCAGCGGGGACAGGGGATCTAGCACAGATACGCAGTATTTT. The rearrangement links TRBV5-6 to TRBJ2-3, with 10 bases aligning to TRBD1. Germline CDR1 is SGHDT and CDR2 is YYEEEE. This CDR3 region has 16 residues. The ends lost 4 bases at V and 0 bases at J; junction bases unmatched: 5. Full variable domain (rest looked up from reference TRBV5-6 and TRBJ2-3): DAGVTQSPTHLIKTRGQQVTLRCSPKSGHDTVSWYQQALGQGPQFIFQYYEEEERQRGNFPDRFSGHQFPNYSSELNVNALLLGDSALYLCASSGDRGSSTDTQYFGPGTRLTVL.

In its sample, this clonotype was seen a few times. The chain is built from TRBV6-1 and TRBJ2-2; tentative D call: TRBD1 (6 bases). Germline loops: CDR1 MNHNS, CDR2 SASEGT. The CDR3 length is 14 residues. V was clipped by 7 bases and J by 7 bases, with 16 bases between them. CDR3: CASTPRIQGGELFF. CDR3 nucleotides: TGTGCCAGCACCCCCCGCATACAGGGCGGGGAGCTGTTTTTT.

There are a few counts of this clonotype. The chain combines TRBV10-2 with TRBJ2-3, with TRBD2 matching over 11 bases. The CDR3 is made up of 16 amino acids. J was trimmed by 2 bases and V by 5 bases; bases with no gene match: 6. Germline assignment: CDR1 WSHSY and CDR2 SAAADI. The CDR3 here is CASSSIAGGFTDTQYF. Here the CDR3 DNA reads TGCGCCAGCAGTAGTATAGCGGGGGGGTTCACAGATACGCAGTATTTT.

Ten or more counts support this clonotype. The chain couples TRBV5-1 to TRBJ2-2; possibly TRBD1 for D (6 bases). The germline CDR1 and CDR2 sequences are SGHRS and YFSETQ. CDR3 length: 15 residues. The V gene lost 4 bases and the J gene lost 5 bases, with 15 bases spanning the gap. The CDR3 nucleotides are TGCGCCAGCAGCGTCCAGGGGAGTGGAACCGGGGAGCTGTTTTTT. Protein: CASSVQGSGTGELFF.

There are a few counts of this clonotype. The rearrangement uses TRBV6-5 and TRBJ1-5; D unresolved. Germline V CDR1 and CDR2: MNHEY, SVGAGI. Trimming pared 0 bases from V and 7 bases from J, leaving 7 bases between. The CDR3 length is 13 residues. The CDR3 coding sequence is TGTGCCAGCAGTTACTCTAGAGGCCAGCCCCAGCATTTT. This translates into CASSYSRGQPQHF.

There are many counts of this clonotype. The chain recombines TRBV6-5 with TRBJ1-6; possibly TRBD1 for D (6 bases). Trimming removed 3 bases at V and 8 bases at J, with 11 bases between. The CDR3 runs 14 residues. In germline, CDR1 is MNHEY, CDR2 SVGAGI. The CDR3 protein is CASSYGGPDSPLHF. Here the CDR3 DNA reads TGTGCCAGCAGTTATGGGGGGCCGGATTCACCCCTCCACTTT.

CDR3 sequence reads: CASSRRGTVGTGELFF. Written as DNA, the CDR3 is TGTGCCAGCAGCAGAAGGGGGACAGTCGGCACCGGGGAGCTGTTTTTT. The chain couples TRBV7-7 to TRBJ2-2, with TRBD1 identical over 7 bases. This CDR3 has 16 amino acids. V lost 5 bases to trimming and J lost 4 bases; unmatched junction nucleotides: 10. Per germline, CDR1 SSHAT and CDR2 FNYEAQ (reference sequence).

This clonotype came up a few times. The genes are TRBV4-1 and TRBJ2-2, with D perhaps given as TRBD1 or TRBD2 (5 bases each). The CDR3 is 14 residues long. Trimming took off 1 base at V and 7 bases at J, with 10 bases between the two ends. CDR1 is MGHRA, CDR2 YSYEKL, per germline. CDR3 nucleotides: TGCGCCAGCAGCCAAGGGGGGAATGACGGGGAGCTGTTTTTT. Protein sequence: CASSQGGNDGELFF.

The gene calls are TRBV19 and TRBJ2-5, with D maybe TRBD1 (5 bases). V gave up 1 base and J gave up 2 bases, with 8 bases separating them. Germline V CDR1 and CDR2: LNHDA, SQIVND (reference sequence). The CDR3 covers 14 residues. In DNA, the CDR3 is TGTGCCAGTAGTATAGCAGGGATTCAAGAGACCCAGTACTTC. It codes for CASSIAGIQETQYF.

The rearrangement joins TRBV27 to TRBJ2-2; 8 bases fit TRBD2. The junction had 9 bases not matched to a gene; V was cut back by 2 bases and J by 4 bases. The CDR3 has 17 residues. Germline CDR1 MNHEY, CDR2 SMNVEV (reference sequence). Here the CDR3 DNA reads TGTGCCAGCAGTTTAAAAGGGCGGGGGGCGACCACCGGGGAGCTGTTTTTT. This gives the protein CASSLKGRGATTGELFF.